Listed below are T cell receptor beta chains from one sample, sequenced in a study of a mutant IDH1 vaccine in newly diagnosed glioma. Generated by immunoSEQ multiplex PCR, the TCRdb table keeps only in-frame clones and is missing some. The table has just over 65,000 clones, 84% seen once. These TCRs are of unknown antigen specificity. Sequences were derived from PBMCs, sampled from a glioma patient whose treatment included an IDH1 peptide vaccine. The receptors come from a man aged 18 to 30 with glioma. Both conserved end residues are part of each CDR3. The order of the fields is J gene, D gene, V gene, clone size, CDR3 DNA, CDR3 protein. The D gene is left open where the match is weak. For some rows the clone size is stated as once, few or many, or as a class when expanded; others skip it.

TRBJ2-1,.,TRBV4-1,.,TGCGCCAGCAGCCAAGCCCGCACTAACCCCTACAATGAGCAGTTCTTC,CASSQARTNPYNEQFF
TRBJ2-7,TRBD1,TRBV7-2,.,TGTGCCAGCAGCTTAGGGACAGGGGAGCAGTACTTC,CASSLGTGEQYF
TRBJ1-5,.,TRBV2,.,TGTGCCAGCAGTGAACGGGCCAGGGGTGGCAATCAGCCCCAGCATTTT,CASSERARGGNQPQHF
TRBJ1-1,.,TRBV5-1,.,TGCGCCAGCAGCTTGGCGCAGTCTGAAGCTTTCTTT,CASSLAQSEAFF
TRBJ2-7,.,TRBV5-4,few,TGTGCCAGCACGGCGGGACTTGGGGCCTACGAGCAGTACTTC,CASTAGLGAYEQYF
TRBJ1-5,.,TRBV15,.,TGTGCCACCAGCGGTAGCAATCAGCCCCAGCATTTT,CATSGSNQPQHF
TRBJ1-2,TRBD1,TRBV27,.,TGTGCCAGCAGGCAGGGGGGCTATGGCTACACCTTC,CASRQGGYGYTF
TRBJ2-5,.,TRBV6-5,.,TGTGCCAGCAGTTACAGGGGCCAAGAGACCCAGTACTTC,CASSYRGQETQYF
TRBJ1-5,TRBD1,TRBV5-6,few,TGTGCCAGCAGCCTGGGACAGGGCCTCAACAATCAGCCCCAGCATTTT,CASSLGQGLNNQPQHF
TRBJ2-7,.,TRBV4-3,.,TGCGCCAGCAGCCAAGACGTCAGGAACGAGCAGTACTTC,CASSQDVRNEQYF